This TCR beta chain was retrieved from a study of response to subunit inactivated influenza vaccine (dated by TCRdb to 2016 to 2019). The study in broad terms: Deep quantitative profiling of the T cell receptor repertoire was used in the study to follow responses to a trivalent subunit inactivated influenza vaccine. Study-wide conclusions, independent of this receptor: The authors suggested that each seasonal influenza vaccination may recruit only a limited number of new T cells.

V was cut back by 5 bases and J by 2 bases, leaving a gap of 6 bases between them. The CDR3 covers 12 residues, taking in both the cysteine and the phenylalanine. Only the CDR3 part of the read is kept: 36 bases, read in frame from the first base. Reading the germline V gene gives CDR1 SGHTA and CDR2 FQGNSA. This specimen's time point label, per the study, means: 45 days after influenza vaccine administration. This clonotype occurred many times. It lacks a known antigen. Base quality data are lacking; no much larger clone is found one base away. Libraries came from RT-PCR. Sequencing took place on an Illumina HiSeq 2500. The public reads were run again by TCRdb, first through fastp at Q25 and then through MiXCR, and only productive beta chains were kept. Rows merge per CDR3 protein into single entries with the most common DNA and genes. In all, the sample holds approximately 500,000 distinct CDR3 sequences, and over 10% of those were seen once. Less than 15% of the sample rests with the top ten.

The starting material was PBMCs from blood, obtained roughly 46 days after vaccination. This clonotype originated in a man aged 45-60 years who received an inactivated influenza vaccine. Donor details come from another sample of the same person, matched by shared clones. The chain joins TRBV7-2 to TRBJ1-1; a confident D gene designation cannot be given. The DNA is as follows: TGTGCCAGCAGCAGACAAAACACTGAAGCTTTCTTT. Translated, this is CASSRQNTEAFF.